The clone carrying this TCR beta chain appeared a single time. The record originates from a study of T cell responses to AZD1222 COVID-19 vaccine. Germline loops: CDR1 DFQATT, CDR2 SNEGSKA (reference sequence). The V and J ends lost 6 bases and 4 bases respectively, with 6 bases between them. The CDR3 is made up of 10 amino acids. The table came from immunoSEQ multiplex PCR; TCRdb's copy has only in-frame clones and leaves some out. The table lists some 180,000 clones, approximately 89% of them singletons. The rearrangement uses TRBV20-1 and TRBJ1-2, with D perhaps matching TRBD1 (6 bases). The source was peripheral blood, collected 28 days after the second AZD1222 dose. This sequence was found in an adult who received the AZD1222 COVID-19 vaccine. The CDR3 reads CSARGYGYTF. CDR3 nucleotides: TGCAGTGCCAGGGGCTATGGCTACACCTTC.